A single sample is the source of the 2 T cell receptor beta chains below, sequenced in a study of memory CD4+ T cells and cytomegalovirus serostatus (dated by TCRdb to the late 2010s). Library generation was performed with the immunoSEQ multiplex PCR assay. TCRdb retrieved this table from immuneACCESS and kept in-frame rearrangements only. Not all clones are present; in checked studies, unresolved V genes account for under half, and no reason is known for the remainder. Across this sample there are 70,000 to 95,000 clones, with around 80% seen only once. The ten largest clones take up around 0.78% of the sample. A FACSAria II was used to sort memory CD4+ T cells, defined as single viable CD3+CD4+CD8-CD45RO+ cells. Sequencing input: memory CD4+ T cells from blood. Receptors originate from an adult in good health and CMV-seronegative.

V and J are TRBV10-1 and TRBJ2-7, with 8 bases fitting TRBD1. The junction had 5 bases not matched to a gene; V was cut back by 2 bases and J by 5 bases. This CDR3 has 14 amino acids. Germline V lookup: CDR1 WNHNN, CDR2 SYGVQD (reference sequence). The CDR3 sequence is CASSEHRGYNEQYF. CDR3 DNA: TGCGCCAGCAGTGAGCACAGGGGGTACAACGAGCAGTACTTC.

This chain links TRBV27 with TRBJ2-2; D is possibly TRBD1 or TRBD2 (5 bases each). In germline, CDR1 is MNHEY, CDR2 SMNVEV (reference sequence). CDR3 length: 16 amino acids. V lost 0 bases and J 5 bases, leaving 13 bases between the germline ends. As DNA, the CDR3 is TGTGCCAGCAGTTTATCGAAGCCAGGGAGTACCGGGGAGCTGTTTTTT. Translated: CASSLSKPGSTGELFF.